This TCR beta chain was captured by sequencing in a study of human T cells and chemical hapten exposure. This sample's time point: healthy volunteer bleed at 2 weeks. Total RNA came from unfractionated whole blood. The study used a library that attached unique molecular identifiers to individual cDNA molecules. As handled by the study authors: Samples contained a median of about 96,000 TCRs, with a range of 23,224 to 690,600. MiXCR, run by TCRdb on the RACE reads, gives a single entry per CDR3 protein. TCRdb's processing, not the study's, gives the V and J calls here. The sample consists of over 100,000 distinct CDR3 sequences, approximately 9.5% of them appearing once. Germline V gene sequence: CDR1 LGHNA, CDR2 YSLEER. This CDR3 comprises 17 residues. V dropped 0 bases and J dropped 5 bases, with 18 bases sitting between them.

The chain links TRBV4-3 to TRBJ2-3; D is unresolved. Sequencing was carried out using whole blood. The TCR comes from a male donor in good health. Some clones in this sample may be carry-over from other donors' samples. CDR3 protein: CASSQDLSGMGLDTQYF. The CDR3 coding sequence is TGCGCCAGCAGCCAAGATCTATCGGGTATGGGCTTAGATACGCAGTATTTT.